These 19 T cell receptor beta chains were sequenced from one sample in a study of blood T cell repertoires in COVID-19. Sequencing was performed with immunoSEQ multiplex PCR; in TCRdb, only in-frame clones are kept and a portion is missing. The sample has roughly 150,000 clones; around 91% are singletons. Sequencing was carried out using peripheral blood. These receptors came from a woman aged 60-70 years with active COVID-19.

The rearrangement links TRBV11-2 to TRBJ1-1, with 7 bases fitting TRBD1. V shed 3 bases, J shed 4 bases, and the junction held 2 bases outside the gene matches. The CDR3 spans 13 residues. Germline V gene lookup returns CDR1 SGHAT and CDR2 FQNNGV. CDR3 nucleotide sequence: TGTGCCAGCAGCTTCCAGGGGGGCACTGAAGCTTTCTTT. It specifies CASSFQGGTEAFF.

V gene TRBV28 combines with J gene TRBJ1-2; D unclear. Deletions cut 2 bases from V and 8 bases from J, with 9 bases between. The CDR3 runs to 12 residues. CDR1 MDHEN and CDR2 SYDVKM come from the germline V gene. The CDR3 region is CASSLPGLGYTF. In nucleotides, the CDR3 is TGTGCCAGCAGTTTACCGGGTTTGGGCTACACCTTC.

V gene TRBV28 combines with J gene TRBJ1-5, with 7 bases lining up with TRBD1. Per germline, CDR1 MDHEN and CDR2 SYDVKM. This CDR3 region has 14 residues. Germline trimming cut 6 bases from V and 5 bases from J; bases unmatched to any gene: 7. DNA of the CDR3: TGTGCCAGCAGCTTCGCCAGGGGGGATCAGCCCCAGCATTTT. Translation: CASSFARGDQPQHF. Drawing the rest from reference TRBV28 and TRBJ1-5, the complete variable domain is DVKVTQSSRYLVKRTGEKVFLECVQDMDHENMFWYRQDPGLGLRLIYFSYDVKMKEKGDIPEGYSVSREKKERFSLILESASTNQTSMYLCASSFARGDQPQHFGDGTRLSIL.

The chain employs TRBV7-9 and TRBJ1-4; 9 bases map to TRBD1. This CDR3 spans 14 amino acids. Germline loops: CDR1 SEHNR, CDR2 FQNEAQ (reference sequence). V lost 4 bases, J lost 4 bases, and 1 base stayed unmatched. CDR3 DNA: TGTGCCAGCAGCTCGACAGGGGGTAATGAAAAACTGTTTTTT. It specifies CASSSTGGNEKLFF.

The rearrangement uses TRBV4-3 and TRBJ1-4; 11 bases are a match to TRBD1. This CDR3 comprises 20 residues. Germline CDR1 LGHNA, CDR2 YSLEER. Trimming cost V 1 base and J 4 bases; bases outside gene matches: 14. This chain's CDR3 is CASSQVDFGTGGISNEKLFF. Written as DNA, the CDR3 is TGCGCCAGCAGCCAAGTTGATTTTGGGACAGGGGGGATCAGTAATGAAAAACTGTTTTTT.

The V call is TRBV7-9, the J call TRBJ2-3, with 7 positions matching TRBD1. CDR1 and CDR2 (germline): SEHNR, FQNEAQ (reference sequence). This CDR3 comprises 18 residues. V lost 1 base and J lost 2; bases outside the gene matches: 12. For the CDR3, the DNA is TGTGCCAGCAGCTTAGTTTTTTTACGGGACAGATACACAGATACGCAGTATTTT. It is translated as CASSLVFLRDRYTDTQYF.

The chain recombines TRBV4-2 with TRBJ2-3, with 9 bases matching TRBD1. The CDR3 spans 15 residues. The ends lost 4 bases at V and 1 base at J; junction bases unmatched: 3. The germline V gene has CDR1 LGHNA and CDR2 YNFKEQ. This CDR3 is CASSRGQGRTDTQYF. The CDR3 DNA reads TGTGCCAGCAGCCGCGGACAGGGGCGCACAGATACGCAGTATTTT.

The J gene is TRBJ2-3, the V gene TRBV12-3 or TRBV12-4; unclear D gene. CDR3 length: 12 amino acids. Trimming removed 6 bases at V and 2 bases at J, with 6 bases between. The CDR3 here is CASSRNTDTQYF. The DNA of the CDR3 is TGTGCCAGCAGCCGTAACACAGATACGCAGTATTTT.

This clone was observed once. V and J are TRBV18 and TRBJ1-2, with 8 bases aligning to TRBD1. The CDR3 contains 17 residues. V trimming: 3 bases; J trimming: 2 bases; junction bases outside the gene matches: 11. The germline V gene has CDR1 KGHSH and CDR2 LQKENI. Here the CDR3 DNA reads TGTGCCAGCTCACCTTCCACAGGTTCAGGGGGCAACTATGGCTACACCTTC. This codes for CASSPSTGSGGNYGYTF.

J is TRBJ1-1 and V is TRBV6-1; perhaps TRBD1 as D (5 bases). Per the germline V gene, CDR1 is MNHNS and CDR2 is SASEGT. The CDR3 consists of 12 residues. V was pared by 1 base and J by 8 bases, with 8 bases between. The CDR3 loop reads CASSEGQREAFF. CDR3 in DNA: TGTGCCAGCAGTGAAGGACAGAGAGAAGCTTTCTTT.

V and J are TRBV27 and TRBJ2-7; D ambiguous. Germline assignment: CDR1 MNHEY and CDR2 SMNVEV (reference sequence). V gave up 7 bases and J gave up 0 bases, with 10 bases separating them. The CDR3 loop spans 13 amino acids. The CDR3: CASMVGGSYEQYF. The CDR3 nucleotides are TGTGCCAGCATGGTAGGCGGCTCCTACGAGCAGTACTTC.

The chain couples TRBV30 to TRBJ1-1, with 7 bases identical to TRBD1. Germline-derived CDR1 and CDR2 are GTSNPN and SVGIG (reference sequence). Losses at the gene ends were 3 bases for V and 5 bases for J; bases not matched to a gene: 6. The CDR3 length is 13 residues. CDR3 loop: CAWSATGVTEAFF. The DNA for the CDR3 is TGTGCCTGGAGCGCTACAGGGGTAACTGAAGCTTTCTTT.

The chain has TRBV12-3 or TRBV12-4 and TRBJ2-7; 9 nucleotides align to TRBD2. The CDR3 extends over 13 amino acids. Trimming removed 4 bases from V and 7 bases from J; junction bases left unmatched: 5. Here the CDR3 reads CASSSGTSKEQYF. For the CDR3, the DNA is TGTGCCAGCAGTTCGGGGACTAGCAAAGAGCAGTACTTC.

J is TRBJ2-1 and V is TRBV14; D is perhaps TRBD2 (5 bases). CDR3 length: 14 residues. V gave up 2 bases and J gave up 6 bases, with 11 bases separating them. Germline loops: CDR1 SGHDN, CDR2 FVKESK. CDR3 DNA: TGTGCCAGCAGCCAACCTAGCCCCCGCAATGAGCAGTTCTTC. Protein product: CASSQPSPRNEQFF.

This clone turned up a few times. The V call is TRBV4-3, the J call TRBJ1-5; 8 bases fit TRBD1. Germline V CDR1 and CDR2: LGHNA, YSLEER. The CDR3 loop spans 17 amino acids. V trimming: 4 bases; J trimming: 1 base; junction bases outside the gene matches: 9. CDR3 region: CASSPGTGVLSNQPQHF. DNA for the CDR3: TGCGCCAGCAGCCCTGGGACAGGAGTATTGAGCAATCAGCCCCAGCATTTT.

The CDR3 nucleotides read TGTGCCAGCAGCTTGCTCGCTAGCGGCTCTGGCACAGATACGCAGTATTTT. Its translation: CASSLLASGSGTDTQYF. The chain uses TRBV5-6 and TRBJ2-3; 7 nucleotides agree with TRBD2. The CDR3 consists of 17 residues. Germline loops: CDR1 SGHDT, CDR2 YYEEEE. Trimming removed 1 base from V and 1 base from J; junction bases left unmatched: 9.

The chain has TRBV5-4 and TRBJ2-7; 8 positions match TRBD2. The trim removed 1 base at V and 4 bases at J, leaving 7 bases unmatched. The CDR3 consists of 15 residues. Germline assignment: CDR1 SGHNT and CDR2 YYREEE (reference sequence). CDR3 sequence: CASSLMAAGAYEQYF. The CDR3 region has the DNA TGTGCCAGCAGCTTGATGGCAGCGGGGGCTTACGAGCAGTACTTC. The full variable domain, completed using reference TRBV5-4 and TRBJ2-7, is ETGVTQSPTHLIKTRGQQVTLRCSSQSGHNTVSWYQQALGQGPQFIFQYYREEENGRGNFPPRFSGLQFPNYSSELNVNALELDDSALYLCASSLMAAGAYEQYFGPGTRLTVT.

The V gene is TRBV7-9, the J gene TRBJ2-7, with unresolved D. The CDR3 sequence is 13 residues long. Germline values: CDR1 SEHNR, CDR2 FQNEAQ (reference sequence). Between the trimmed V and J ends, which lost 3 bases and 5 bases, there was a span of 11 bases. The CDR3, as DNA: TGTGCCAGCAGCTTCGGCCAGGCACACGAGCAGTACTTC. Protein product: CASSFGQAHEQYF. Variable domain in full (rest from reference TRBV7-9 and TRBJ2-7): DTGVSQNPRHKITKRGQNVTFRCDPISEHNRLYWYRQTLGQGPEFLTYFQNEAQLEKSRLLSDRFSAERPKGSFSTLEIQRTEQGDSAMYLCASSFGQAHEQYFGPGTRLTVT.

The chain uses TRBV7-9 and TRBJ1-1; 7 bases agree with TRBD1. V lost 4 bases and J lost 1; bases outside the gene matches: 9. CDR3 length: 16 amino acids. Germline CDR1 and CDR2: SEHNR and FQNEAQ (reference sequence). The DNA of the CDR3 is TGTGCCAGCAGCTCCTCTATGGGACAGAAGAACACTGAAGCTTTCTTT. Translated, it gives CASSSSMGQKNTEAFF.